This T cell receptor (beta chain) was identified during a study of OX40 agonist ivuxolimab in advanced cancers. Germline CDR1 MDHEN, CDR2 SYDVKM. Trimming took off 3 bases at V and 6 bases at J, with 15 bases between the two ends. This CDR3 spans 14 amino acids. The protocol was immunoSEQ multiplex PCR, while the TCRdb copy is restricted to in-frame clones and leaves out a portion. The table has around 110,000 clones, more than 85% seen once. This TCR derives from an adult with an advanced solid tumor such as melanoma, head and neck, liver or kidney cancer. Sequencing was performed on CD4+ or CD8+ T cells sorted from blood, taken in a trial of the OX40 agonist ivuxolimab. This chain connects TRBV28 to TRBJ2-7; a possible D gene is TRBD1 (5 bases). CDR3 DNA: TGTGCCAGCAGTTTGAAGCAGGGAATATCCGAGCAGTACTTC. Protein product: CASSLKQGISEQYF.